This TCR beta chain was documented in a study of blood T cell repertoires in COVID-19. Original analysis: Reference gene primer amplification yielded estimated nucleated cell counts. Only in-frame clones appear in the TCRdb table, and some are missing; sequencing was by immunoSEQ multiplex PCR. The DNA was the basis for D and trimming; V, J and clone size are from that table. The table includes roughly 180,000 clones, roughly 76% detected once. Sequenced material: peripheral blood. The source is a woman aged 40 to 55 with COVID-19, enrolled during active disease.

The CDR3 is CASSISGYGNQPQHF. CDR3 bases: TGTGCCAGTAGTATATCAGGATATGGCAATCAGCCCCAGCATTTT. The V and J genes are TRBV19 and TRBJ1-5, with no clear D. V lost 2 bases and J 2 bases, leaving 10 bases between the germline ends. The CDR3 length is 15 residues. Per the germline V gene, CDR1 is LNHDA and CDR2 is SQIVND (reference sequence).